The 22 T cell receptor beta chains in this list originate from one sample, sequenced in a study of shared clonotypes between healthy human individuals. The assay was immunoSEQ multiplex PCR, and TCRdb's table has in-frame clones only and misses some. The table lists about 2.4 million clones, 80% to 95% of them singletons. Sample: naive CD4+ T cells from PBMCs. Subset here: CD45RA+ positively selected. These receptors all come from a man between 18 and 35 years old in good health. Some clones in this sample may be carry-over from other donors' samples.

Notes on this clone: Other nucleotide sequences from this sample produce the same CDR3. The CDR3 nucleotides read TGTGCCAGCAGCCTCGACAGTCTCTCCTACAATGAGCAGTTCTTC. Encoded protein: CASSLDSLSYNEQFF. The chain recombines TRBV7-3 with TRBJ2-1, with a tentative D call TRBD1 (5 bases). V was clipped by 5 bases and J by 0 bases, with 11 bases between them. From germline, CDR1 is SGHTA and CDR2 FQGTGA. The CDR3 is made up of 15 amino acids. The whole variable domain, remainder taken from reference TRBV7-3 and TRBJ2-1, is GAGVSQTPSNKVTEKGKYVELRCDPISGHTALYWYRQSLGQGPEFLIYFQGTGAADDSGLPNDRFFAVRPEGSVSTLKIQRTERGDSAVYLCASSLDSLSYNEQFFGPGTRLTVL.

The J gene is TRBJ2-7, the V gene TRBV7-6; 7 bases are a match to TRBD1. V gave up 1 base and J gave up 3 bases; unmatched junction bases: 9. CDR3 length equals 16 residues. Germline V gene data show CDR1 as SGHVS and CDR2 as FNYEAQ. In DNA, the CDR3 is TGTGCCAGCAGCTTAGGTCCCCATGCAGGGGGCTACGAGCAGTACTTC. This translates into CASSLGPHAGGYEQYF. Complete variable domain (other parts from reference TRBV7-6 and TRBJ2-7): GAGVSQSPRYKVTKRGQDVALRCDPISGHVSLYWYRQALGQGPEFLTYFNYEAQQDKSGLPNDRFSAERPEGSISTLTIQRTEQRDSAMYRCASSLGPHAGGYEQYFGPGTRLTVT.

The rearrangement uses TRBV7-9 and TRBJ2-2; unclear D gene. Deletions cut 4 bases from V and 3 bases from J, with 12 bases between. Looked up from germline, CDR1 is SEHNR and CDR2 is FQNEAQ (reference sequence). The CDR3 is made up of 15 amino acids. CDR3 in DNA: TGTGCCAGCAGCTCCCTGACCCGGGACACCGGGGAGCTGTTTTTT. As protein: CASSSLTRDTGELFF.

This rearrangement joins TRBV5-1 to TRBJ1-2; TRBD1 matches 7 bases. CDR3 length: 14 residues. With V trimmed by 3 bases and J by 4 bases, 6 bases remained unmatched. Germline CDR1 and CDR2: SGHRS and YFSETQ. CDR3 nucleotide sequence: TGCGCCAGCAGCTCGGACAGGACAGTCTATGGCTACACCTTC. This sequence encodes CASSSDRTVYGYTF.

This clone has only one observation. The CDR3: CASSFRRTGQNEQFF. In nucleotides, the CDR3 is TGTGCCAGCAGCTTTCGGCGGACAGGGCAAAATGAGCAGTTCTTC. The chain joins TRBV7-3 to TRBJ2-1, with 8 nucleotides matching TRBD1. Germline CDR1 reads SGHTA; CDR2 reads FQGTGA. This CDR3 spans 15 amino acids. After removal of 3 bases from V and 7 bases from J, the junction contained 8 bases not matched to a gene.

This clone was seen a single time. The chain is built from TRBV27 and TRBJ2-7, with TRBD2 as a possible D gene (5 bases). The CDR3 is 16 residues long. Trimming shortened V by 6 bases and J by 1 base, and 19 bases separated the two germline ends. Germline loops: CDR1 MNHEY, CDR2 SMNVEV (reference sequence). Here the CDR3 DNA reads TGTGCCAGCAGCTCCAGACTCTCTAGGAGGTCCTACGAGCAGTACTTC. Translated, it gives CASSSRLSRRSYEQYF.

The chain links TRBV11-2 to TRBJ1-4; D may be TRBD1 (5 bases). Deletions cut 5 bases from V and 8 bases from J, with 24 bases between. The CDR3 is made up of 17 amino acids. Germline V gene sequence: CDR1 SGHAT, CDR2 FQNNGV. The CDR3 protein is CASSRRDNSGVAEKLFF. CDR3 nucleotide sequence: TGTGCCAGCAGCCGCCGGGATAACTCGGGGGTGGCCGAAAAACTGTTTTTT.

This clone was seen once. The chain joins TRBV5-6 to TRBJ2-1, with D uncertain. The CDR3 length is 13 residues. Per germline, CDR1 SGHDT and CDR2 YYEEEE. Between the trimmed V and J ends, which lost 2 bases and 4 bases, there was a span of 7 bases. The CDR3 spells CASSFGGYNEQFF. In DNA, the CDR3 is TGTGCCAGCAGCTTCGGTGGGTACAATGAGCAGTTCTTC.

This chain links TRBV6-4 with TRBJ1-5; possibly TRBD1 for D (6 bases). Germline-derived CDR1 and CDR2 are MRHNA and SNTAGT. Trimming removed 0 bases at V and 2 bases at J, with 8 bases between. CDR3 size: 15 residues. The chain's CDR3 is CASSDSAGGNQPQHF. The CDR3 DNA is TGTGCCAGCAGTGACTCCGCAGGGGGCAATCAGCCCCAGCATTTT.

The CDR3 nucleotides read TGCGCCAGCAGCGGGGACGGATCGAACACCGGGGAGCTGTTTTTT. It yields the protein CASSGDGSNTGELFF. This chain joins TRBV5-1 and TRBJ2-2; D possibly uses TRBD1 or TRBD2 (5 bases each). Between the trimmed V and J ends, which lost 4 bases and 0 bases, there was a span of 10 bases. CDR1 and CDR2 from the germline V gene are SGHRS and YFSETQ. CDR3 length: 15 amino acids.

This clone showed up just once. V gene TRBV4-2 combines with J gene TRBJ1-2; 9 nucleotides match TRBD1. Germline V gene data show CDR1 as LGHNA and CDR2 as YNFKEQ. CDR3 length: 15 residues. V shed 0 bases and J 5 bases; nucleotides not matched to a gene: 4. CDR3 sequence (DNA): TGTGCCAGCAGCCAAGAGATGACAGGGGGGTATGGCTACACCTTC. Translated, it gives CASSQEMTGGYGYTF.

This clone was detected only once. This chain uses TRBV7-3 with TRBJ2-1; D perhaps matches TRBD2 (5 bases). CDR3 length: 14 residues. Trimming took off 2 bases at V and 5 bases at J, with 10 bases between the two ends. The germline V gene encodes CDR1 SGHTA and CDR2 FQGTGA. The CDR3 DNA is TGTGCCAGCAGCTTATTTCGGGATAACAATGAGCAGTTCTTC. Translating it yields CASSLFRDNNEQFF.

On this clone itself: The same CDR3 arises from other DNA sequences in this sample as well. V and J are TRBV28 and TRBJ1-2; D not certain. The CDR3 length is 12 residues. V was cut by 4 bases and J by 8 bases, with 11 bases left in between. The germline V gene encodes CDR1 MDHEN and CDR2 SYDVKM. The CDR3 spells CASSSRGIGYTF. As DNA, the CDR3 is TGTGCCAGCAGTTCGAGAGGGATCGGCTACACCTTC.

V usage is TRBV10-3 and J usage is TRBJ2-1, with a tentative D call TRBD2 (6 bases). Trimming took off 10 bases at V and 9 bases at J, with 19 bases between the two ends. From germline, CDR1 is ENHRY and CDR2 SYGVKD. CDR3 size: 13 residues. CDR3 loop: CATAGLREGEQFF. In nucleotides, the CDR3 is TGTGCCACGGCGGGACTGCGTGAGGGTGAGCAGTTCTTC.

The rearrangement links TRBV2 to TRBJ2-7; TRBD2 agrees at 9 bases. The CDR3 loop spans 15 amino acids. The V gene's germline CDR1 is SNHLY and CDR2 FYNNEI. With 3 bases clipped from V and 7 bases from J, the junction kept 10 bases outside the gene matches. The CDR3 DNA reads as TGTGCCAGCAGTGAGGTAGCGGGAGACTCGGGGGAGCAGTACTTC. Translation: CASSEVAGDSGEQYF.

The chain joins TRBV29-1 to TRBJ2-2; D gene ambiguous. The ends were cut back, 7 bases at V and 0 bases at J, with 15 bases in the middle. In germline, CDR1 is SQVTM, CDR2 ANQGSEA. This CDR3 contains 15 residues. Here the CDR3 reads CSAEAEETNTGELFF. DNA for the CDR3: TGCAGCGCAGAAGCTGAAGAGACGAACACCGGGGAGCTGTTTTTT.

CDR3 bases: TGCGCCAGCAGAAGAGAGGGTTTGAGCAATCAGCCCCAGCATTTT. Encoded protein: CASRREGLSNQPQHF. This chain connects TRBV10-2 to TRBJ1-5, with D unresolved. The CDR3 has 15 residues. V lost 6 bases and J 1 base, leaving 13 bases between the germline ends. CDR1 WSHSY and CDR2 SAAADI come from the germline V gene.

This clone was counted a single time. The DNA of the CDR3 is TGTGCCAGCAGCCCCCCCCTAAGGCTAGCGGACTACGAGCAGTACTTC. Amino acid sequence: CASSPPLRLADYEQYF. This rearrangement joins TRBV14 to TRBJ2-7, with 7 bases that match TRBD2. CDR1 and CDR2 (germline): SGHDN, FVKESK. The CDR3 has 16 residues. The J segment lost 3 bases and the V segment lost 4 bases, leaving 12 bases of the junction unmatched.

This sequence joins TRBV18 and TRBJ1-4; D is undetermined. V was shortened by 6 bases and J by 4 bases, with 9 bases between the two germline ends. The CDR3 is made up of 13 amino acids. CDR1 is KGHSH and CDR2 is LQKENI in the germline V gene. The CDR3 region has the DNA TGTGCCAGCTCCGTCTATAATAATGAAAAACTGTTTTTT. Its protein product is CASSVYNNEKLFF.

Comment on this clone: The junction and the germline gene differ at one end; a read error may be behind it. This chain joins TRBV7-9 and TRBJ1-1; D may be TRBD1 (5 bases). Germline CDR1 and CDR2: SEHNR and FQNEAQ (reference sequence). This CDR3 is built from 13 residues. Here the CDR3 reads CASSQAETVVPFF. The CDR3 DNA follows: TGCGCCAGCAGCCAGGCAGAGACAGTGGTACCTTTCTTT.

The count of this clone is one. The chain links TRBV5-1 to TRBJ1-1, with D possibly being TRBD1 (5 bases). Germline values: CDR1 SGHRS, CDR2 YFSETQ. V was pared by 1 base and J by 4 bases, with 11 bases between. CDR3 size: 14 residues. CDR3 sequence (DNA): TGCGCCAGCAGCTTGTTAGAAGGGACCACTGAAGCTTTCTTT. Amino acid sequence: CASSLLEGTTEAFF.

This clone was detected once. This chain joins TRBV4-3 and TRBJ1-1; D gene uncertain. Germline V lookup: CDR1 LGHNA, CDR2 YSLEER. Trimming shortened V by 0 bases and J by 1 base, and 9 bases separated the two germline ends. The CDR3 totals 15 residues. CDR3 nucleotides: TGCGCCAGCAGCCAAGACGTTGGCAGGAACACTGAAGCTTTCTTT. Protein product: CASSQDVGRNTEAFF.